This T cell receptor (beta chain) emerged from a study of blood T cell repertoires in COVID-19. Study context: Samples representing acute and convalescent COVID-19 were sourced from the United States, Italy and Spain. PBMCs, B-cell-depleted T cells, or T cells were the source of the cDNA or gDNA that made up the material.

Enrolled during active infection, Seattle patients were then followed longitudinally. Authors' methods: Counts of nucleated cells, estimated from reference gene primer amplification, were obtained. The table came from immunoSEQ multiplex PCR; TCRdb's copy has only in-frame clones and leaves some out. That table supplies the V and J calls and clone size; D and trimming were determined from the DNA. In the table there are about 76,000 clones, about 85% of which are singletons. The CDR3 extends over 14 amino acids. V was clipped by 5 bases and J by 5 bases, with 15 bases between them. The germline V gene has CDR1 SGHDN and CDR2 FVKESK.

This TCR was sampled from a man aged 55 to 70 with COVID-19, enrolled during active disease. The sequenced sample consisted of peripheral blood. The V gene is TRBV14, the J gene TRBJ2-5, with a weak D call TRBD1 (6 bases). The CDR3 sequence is CASSVTGGGETQYF. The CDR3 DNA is TGTGCCAGCAGCGTGACAGGAGGTGGGGAGACCCAGTACTTC.